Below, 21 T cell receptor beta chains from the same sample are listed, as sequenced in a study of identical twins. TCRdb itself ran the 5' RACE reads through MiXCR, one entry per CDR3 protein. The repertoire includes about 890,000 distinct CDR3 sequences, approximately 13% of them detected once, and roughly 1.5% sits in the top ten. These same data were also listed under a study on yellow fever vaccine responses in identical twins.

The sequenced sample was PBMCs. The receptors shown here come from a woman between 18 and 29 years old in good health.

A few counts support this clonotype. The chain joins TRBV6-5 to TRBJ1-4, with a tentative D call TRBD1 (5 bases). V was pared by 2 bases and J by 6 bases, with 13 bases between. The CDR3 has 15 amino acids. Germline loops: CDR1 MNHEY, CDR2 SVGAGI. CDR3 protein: CASSYVGQGDEKLFF. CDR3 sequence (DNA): TGTGCCAGCAGTTACGTCGGGCAGGGCGATGAAAAACTGTTTTTT.

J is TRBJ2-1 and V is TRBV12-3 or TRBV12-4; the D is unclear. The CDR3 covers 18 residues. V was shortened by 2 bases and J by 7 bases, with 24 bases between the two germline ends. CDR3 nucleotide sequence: TGTGCCAGCAGTTTATACGGATCGATAGATCTTTTTCTGAATGAGCAGTTCTTC. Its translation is CASSLYGSIDLFLNEQFF.

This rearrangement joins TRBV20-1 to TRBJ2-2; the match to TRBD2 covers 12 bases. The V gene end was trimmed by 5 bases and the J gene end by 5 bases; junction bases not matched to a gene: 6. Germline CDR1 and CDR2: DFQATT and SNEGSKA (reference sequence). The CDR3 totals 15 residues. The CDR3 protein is CSAPSTSGRTGELFF. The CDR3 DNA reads TGCAGTGCTCCATCTACTAGCGGGAGGACCGGGGAGCTGTTTTTT.

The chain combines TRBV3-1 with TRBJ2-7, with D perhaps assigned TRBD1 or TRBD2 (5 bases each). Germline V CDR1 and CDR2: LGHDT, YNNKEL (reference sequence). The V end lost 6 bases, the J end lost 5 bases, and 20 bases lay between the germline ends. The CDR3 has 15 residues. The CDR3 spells CASRPSGTYLHEQYF. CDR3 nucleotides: TGTGCCAGCAGACCTTCCGGGACCTATCTCCACGAGCAGTACTTC.

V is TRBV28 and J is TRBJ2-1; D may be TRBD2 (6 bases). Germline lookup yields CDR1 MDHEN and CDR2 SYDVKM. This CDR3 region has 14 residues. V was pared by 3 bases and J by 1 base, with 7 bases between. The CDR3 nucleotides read TGTGCCAGCAGTTTCGGGAGATCCTACAATGAGCAGTTCTTC. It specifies CASSFGRSYNEQFF. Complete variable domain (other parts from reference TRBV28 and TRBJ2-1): DVKVTQSSRYLVKRTGEKVFLECVQDMDHENMFWYRQDPGLGLRLIYFSYDVKMKEKGDIPEGYSVSREKKERFSLILESASTNQTSMYLCASSFGRSYNEQFFGPGTRLTVL.

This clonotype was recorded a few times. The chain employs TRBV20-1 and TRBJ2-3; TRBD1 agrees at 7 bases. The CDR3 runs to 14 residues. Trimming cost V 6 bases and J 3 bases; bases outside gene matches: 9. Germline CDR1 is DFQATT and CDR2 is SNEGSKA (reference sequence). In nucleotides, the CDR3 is TGCAGTGCGCCGGGACAGAGGGCAACAGATACGCAGTATTTT. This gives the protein CSAPGQRATDTQYF.

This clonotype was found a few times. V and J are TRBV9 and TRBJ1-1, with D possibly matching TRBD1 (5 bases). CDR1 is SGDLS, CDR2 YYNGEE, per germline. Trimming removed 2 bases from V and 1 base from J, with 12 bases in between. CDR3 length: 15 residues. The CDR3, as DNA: TGTGCCAGCAGCGTGGAAGGACATCCGAACACTGAAGCTTTCTTT. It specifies CASSVEGHPNTEAFF.

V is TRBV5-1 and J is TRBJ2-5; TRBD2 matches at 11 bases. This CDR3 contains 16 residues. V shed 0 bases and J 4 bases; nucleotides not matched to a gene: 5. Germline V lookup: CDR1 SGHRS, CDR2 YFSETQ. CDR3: CASSLELAGEGETQYF. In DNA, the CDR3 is TGCGCCAGCAGCTTGGAACTAGCGGGAGAAGGAGAGACCCAGTACTTC.

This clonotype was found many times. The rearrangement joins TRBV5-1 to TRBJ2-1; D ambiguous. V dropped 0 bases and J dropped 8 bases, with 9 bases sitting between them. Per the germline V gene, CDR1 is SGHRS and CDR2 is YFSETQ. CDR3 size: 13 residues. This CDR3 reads CASSLGSGDEQFF. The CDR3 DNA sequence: TGCGCCAGCAGCTTGGGGTCGGGCGATGAGCAGTTCTTC.

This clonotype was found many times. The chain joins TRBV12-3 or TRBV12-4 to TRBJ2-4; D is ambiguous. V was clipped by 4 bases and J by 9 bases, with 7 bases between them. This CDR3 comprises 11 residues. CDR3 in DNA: TGTGCCAGCAGTTCGCAGAGCATTCAGTACTTC. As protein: CASSSQSIQYF.

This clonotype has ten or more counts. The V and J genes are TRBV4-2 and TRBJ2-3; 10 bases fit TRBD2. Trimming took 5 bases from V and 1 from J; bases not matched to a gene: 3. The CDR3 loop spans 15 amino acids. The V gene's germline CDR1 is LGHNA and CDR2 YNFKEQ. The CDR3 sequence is CASSDGTSGTDTQYF. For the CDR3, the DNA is TGTGCCAGCAGCGACGGGACTAGCGGCACAGATACGCAGTATTTT.

The DNA for the CDR3 is TGTGCCAGCAGTGAAACGGGACAAATTAGCACAGATACGCAGTATTTT. As protein: CASSETGQISTDTQYF. J is TRBJ2-3 and V is TRBV2; D may be TRBD1 (6 bases). Trimming removed 2 bases from V and 0 bases from J, with 12 bases in between. CDR3 size: 16 residues. The V gene's germline CDR1 is SNHLY and CDR2 FYNNEI. The full variable domain, in which reference TRBV2 and TRBJ2-3 provide the parts outside the CDR3, is EPEVTQTPSHQVTQMGQEVILRCVPISNHLYFYWYRQILGQKVEFLVSFYNNEISEKSEIFDDQFSVERPDGSNFTLKIRSTKLEDSAMYFCASSETGQISTDTQYFGPGTRLTVL.

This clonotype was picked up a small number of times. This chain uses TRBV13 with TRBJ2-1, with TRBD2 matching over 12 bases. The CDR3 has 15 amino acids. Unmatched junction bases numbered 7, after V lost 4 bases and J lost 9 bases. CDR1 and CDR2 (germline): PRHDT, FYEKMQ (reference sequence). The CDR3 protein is CASSSSGRAQGEQFF. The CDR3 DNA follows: TGTGCCAGCAGCTCTAGCGGGAGGGCCCAGGGTGAGCAGTTCTTC.

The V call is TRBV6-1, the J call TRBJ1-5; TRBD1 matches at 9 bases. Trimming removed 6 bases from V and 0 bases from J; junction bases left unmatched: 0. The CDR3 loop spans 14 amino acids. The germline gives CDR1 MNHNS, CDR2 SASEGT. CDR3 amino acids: CASRTGGSNQPQHF. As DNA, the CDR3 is TGTGCCAGCAGGACAGGGGGTAGCAATCAGCCCCAGCATTTT.

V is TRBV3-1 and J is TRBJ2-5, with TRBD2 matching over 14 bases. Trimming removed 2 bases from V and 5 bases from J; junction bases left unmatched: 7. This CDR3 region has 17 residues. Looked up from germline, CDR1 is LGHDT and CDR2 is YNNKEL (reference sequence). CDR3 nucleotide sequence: TGTGCCAGCAGCCAACATAGGACTAGCGGGAGGTTGGAGACCCAGTACTTC. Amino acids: CASSQHRTSGRLETQYF.

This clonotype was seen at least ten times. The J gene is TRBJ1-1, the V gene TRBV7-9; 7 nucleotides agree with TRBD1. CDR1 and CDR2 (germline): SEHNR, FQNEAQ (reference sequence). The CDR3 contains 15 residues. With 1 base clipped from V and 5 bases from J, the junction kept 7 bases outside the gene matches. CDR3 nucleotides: TGTGCCAGCAGCTTAGGAGCAGGGGGGAAGACTGAAGCTTTCTTT. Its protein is CASSLGAGGKTEAFF. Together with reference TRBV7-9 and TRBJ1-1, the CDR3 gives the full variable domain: DTGVSQNPRHKITKRGQNVTFRCDPISEHNRLYWYRQTLGQGPEFLTYFQNEAQLEKSRLLSDRFSAERPKGSFSTLEIQRTEQGDSAMYLCASSLGAGGKTEAFFGQGTRLTVV.

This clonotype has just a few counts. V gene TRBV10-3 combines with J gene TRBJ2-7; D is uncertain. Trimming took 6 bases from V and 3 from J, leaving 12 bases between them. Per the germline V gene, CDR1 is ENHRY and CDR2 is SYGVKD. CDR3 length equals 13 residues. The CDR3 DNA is TGTGCCATCAGCGACCCTGGGAACTACGAGCAGTACGTC. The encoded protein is CAISDPGNYEQYV.

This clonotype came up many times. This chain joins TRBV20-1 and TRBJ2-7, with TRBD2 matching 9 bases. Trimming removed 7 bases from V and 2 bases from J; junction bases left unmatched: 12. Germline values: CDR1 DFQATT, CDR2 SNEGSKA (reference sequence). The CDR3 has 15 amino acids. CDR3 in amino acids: CSVRPGTSRTYEQYV. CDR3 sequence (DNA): TGCAGTGTCCGTCCCGGGACTAGCCGTACCTACGAGCAGTACGTC.

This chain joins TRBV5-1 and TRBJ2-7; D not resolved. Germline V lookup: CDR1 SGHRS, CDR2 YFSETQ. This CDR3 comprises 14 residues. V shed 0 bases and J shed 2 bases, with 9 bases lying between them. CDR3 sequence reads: CASSLESPPYEQYV. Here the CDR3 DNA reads TGCGCCAGCAGCTTGGAGTCCCCGCCCTACGAGCAGTACGTC.

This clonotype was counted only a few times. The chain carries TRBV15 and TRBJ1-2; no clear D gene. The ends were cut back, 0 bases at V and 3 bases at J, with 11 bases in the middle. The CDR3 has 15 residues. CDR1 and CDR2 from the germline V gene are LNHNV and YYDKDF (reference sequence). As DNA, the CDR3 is TGTGCCACCAGCAGAGACGCAGCCGGGTACTATGGCTACACCTTC. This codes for CATSRDAAGYYGYTF.

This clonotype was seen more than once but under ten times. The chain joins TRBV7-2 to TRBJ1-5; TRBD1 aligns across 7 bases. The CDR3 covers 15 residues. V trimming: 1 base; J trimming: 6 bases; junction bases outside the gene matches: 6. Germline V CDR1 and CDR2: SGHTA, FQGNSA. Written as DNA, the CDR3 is TGTGCCAGCAGCTTAGAGGGGGCAGGGGGTCAGCCCCAGCATTTT. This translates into CASSLEGAGGQPQHF.